The TCR beta chain under discussion was sequenced for a study of identical twins. In TCRdb, the 5' RACE reads were re-called with MiXCR into one record per CDR3 protein. This table has around 1.7 million distinct CDR3 sequences, less than 40% appearing once. CDR1 and CDR2 from the germline V gene are KGHDR and SFDVKD. The V gene end was trimmed by 4 bases and the J gene end by 3 bases; junction bases not matched to a gene: 8. This CDR3 is built from 16 residues. The sample holds many counts of this clonotype. Its antigen is as yet unknown. Findings of the study overall: For cord blood, abundant beta clonotypes had fewer insertions, unlike memory repertoires, which showed none. Alpha sequences out of frame and shared by twins had excess low generation probability.

The receptor's source is a newborn girl in good health. Sequencing used cord blood. J is TRBJ2-1 and V is TRBV24-1; 7 positions match TRBD1. Here the CDR3 reads CATSDPVTGNYNEQFF. In nucleotides, the CDR3 is TGTGCCACCAGTGACCCAGTGACAGGGAACTACAATGAGCAGTTCTTC.